This TCR beta chain was identified in a study of early stage breast cancer tumors. TCRdb's copy holds only in-frame clones and misses some; the assay was immunoSEQ multiplex PCR. The sample has about 46,000 clones, approximately 78% seen once. Study conclusions and caveats: Comparing each tissue with blood distinguished tumor from normal in about 90% of the 16 patients. Most shared enriched TCRB sequences were commonly generated ones. Bulk DNA sequencing of unsorted cells missed chain pairing and markers.

As to this clone: Its matching antigen is unknown.

CDR3 length equals 12 residues. Germline V CDR1 and CDR2: SNHLY, FYNNEI. The J segment lost 5 bases and the V segment lost 11 bases, leaving 5 bases of the junction unmatched. Specimen: blood. The rearrangement uses TRBV2 and TRBJ1-2; 10 nucleotides agree with TRBD1. The origin of this receptor is a person between 35 and 49 years old with breast cancer. CDR3 DNA: TGTGCCGGGGGGACAGGGGAGTATGGCTACACCTTC. It encodes CAGGTGEYGYTF.